These T cell receptor beta chains were read from a single sample in a study of T-cell reconstitution after alpha-beta-depleted transplantation in children. One entry per CDR3 protein results from TCRdb running MiXCR on the PCR reads. Of about 610,000 distinct CDR3 sequences listed, 10% are singletons. Specimen: PBMCs from the stem cell graft donor, collected from the stem cell graft. The receptors shown here come from a human donor who donated a stem cell graft to a child with acute myeloid leukemia. Each CDR3 is given with its conserved first and last residue. Only some rows state a clone size, as once, few, many or a class for expanded clones.

v_call	clone_size	j_call	cdr3_aa
TRBV29-1	-	TRBJ2-1	CSVGQGNLNEQFF
TRBV7-7	-	TRBJ2-1	CASSPGLAGKYNEQFF
TRBV20-1	many	TRBJ2-1	CSAKTGTSAYNEQFF
TRBV24-1	few	TRBJ2-3	CATTSRIGTDTQYF
TRBV29-1	-	TRBJ1-1	CRVEEGVTEAFF
TRBV7-9	many	TRBJ2-1	CASSPNPPQYEQFF
TRBV6-2/TRBV6-3	few	TRBJ2-3	CASSYAGGSNTQYF
TRBV29-1	many	TRBJ2-3	CSVRQGAGTDTQYF
TRBV10-3	-	TRBJ2-5	CAISAGRLQETQYF
TRBV2	-	TRBJ2-3	CASSAGTGDTDTQYF
TRBV4-1	-	TRBJ2-3	CASSQGGRGDPDTQYF
TRBV20-1	many	TRBJ2-5	CSATLAGVETQYF
TRBV5-1	many	TRBJ2-3	CASSRGLDTQYF
TRBV5-1	few	TRBJ2-7	CASGETGYEQYF
TRBV20-1	-	TRBJ2-5	CSASPLAGVTFQETQYF
TRBV6-1	few	TRBJ2-5	CASSPGKLQETQYF
TRBV20-1	-	TRBJ2-7	CSANRDSETYEQYF
TRBV7-2	many	TRBJ2-1	CASSLAPGGEQFF
TRBV15	-	TRBJ2-2	CATSRDRPANTGELFF
TRBV24-1	-	TRBJ2-1	CATSDPAMLTSGKYNEQFF
TRBV29-1	many	TRBJ2-1	CSVDLSSYNEQFF
TRBV20-1	few	TRBJ1-1	CSAPIRTTEAFF
TRBV6-2/TRBV6-3	-	TRBJ2-7	CASNQGPYEQYF
TRBV20-1	few	TRBJ2-3	CSAPARGASGSPDTQYF
TRBV6-2/TRBV6-3	-	TRBJ2-7	CASSYGRIIYEQYF
TRBV4-2	many	TRBJ2-1	CASSPVGGGSYNEQFF
TRBV20-1	few	TRBJ1-2	CSADRGAYTF
TRBV5-6	-	TRBJ2-1	CASSLFSGGRTYNEQFF
TRBV5-6	many	TRBJ2-5	CASSPLFLLQETQYF
TRBV29-1	-	TRBJ2-7	CSVRGASYYEQYF
TRBV29-1	many	TRBJ2-3	CSVESGRALESTDTQYF
TRBV2	-	TRBJ1-5	CASRPGRNQPQHF
TRBV10-3	few	TRBJ1-1	CAIIGQGDTEAFF
TRBV5-5	-	TRBJ2-1	CASSWGTGYVNEQFF
TRBV7-2	-	TRBJ2-1	CASSFSASSYNEQFF
TRBV29-1	many	TRBJ2-5	CSVVVGAETQYF
TRBV6-2/TRBV6-3	-	TRBJ2-7	CASSYGPGEGAYEQYF
TRBV6-2/TRBV6-3	many	TRBJ2-1	CASSRGDNEQFF
TRBV14	many	TRBJ2-1	CASSQDLQGGEQFF
TRBV15	once	TRBJ2-5	CATSRGPLASVEQTQYF
TRBV7-2	few	TRBJ2-3	CASSVMGQLTDTQYF
TRBV10-3	-	TRBJ2-2	CAISAGGTHTGELFF
TRBV5-5	few	TRBJ2-1	CASSLDPSRSYNEQFF
TRBV27	-	TRBJ2-7	CASRLGQGRYEQYF
TRBV9	many	TRBJ2-7	CASSEGTGPPYEQYF
TRBV5-1	many	TRBJ2-3	CASSSGQGSDTQYF
TRBV20-1	-	TRBJ2-2	CSAQPDRAIGELFF
TRBV20-1	-	TRBJ2-1	CSAWHGDKGNEQFF
TRBV6-4	-	TRBJ2-2	CASSEQGDTGELFF
TRBV7-9	-	TRBJ1-2	CASSLDANYGYTF
TRBV5-1	-	TRBJ2-1	CASSLVGREGYNEQFF
TRBV7-2	-	TRBJ1-2	CASSPGTRKDGYTF
TRBV4-2	many	TRBJ1-3	CASSGTGTNTIYF
TRBV29-1	few	TRBJ2-6	CSVRGGRSGANVLTF
TRBV6-5	many	TRBJ2-3	CASSYSIRQTTDTQYF
TRBV29-1	many	TRBJ1-2	CSVEPGQGSDGYTF
TRBV7-2	few	TRBJ2-7	CASSLGQHEQYF
TRBV4-2	-	TRBJ1-2	CASSQVAGQGVEGYTF
TRBV4-2	-	TRBJ1-1	CASSPGGAAYGGAEAFF